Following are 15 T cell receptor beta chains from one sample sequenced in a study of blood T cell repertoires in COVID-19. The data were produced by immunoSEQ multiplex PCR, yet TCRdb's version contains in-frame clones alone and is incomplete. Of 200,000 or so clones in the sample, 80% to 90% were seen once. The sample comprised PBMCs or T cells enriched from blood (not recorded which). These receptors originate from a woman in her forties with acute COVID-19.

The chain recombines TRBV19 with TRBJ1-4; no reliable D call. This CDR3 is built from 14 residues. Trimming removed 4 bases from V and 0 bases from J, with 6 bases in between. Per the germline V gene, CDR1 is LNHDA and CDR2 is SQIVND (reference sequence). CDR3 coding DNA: TGTGCCAGTAGTACGACAACAACTAATGAAAAACTGTTTTTT. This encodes CASSTTTTNEKLFF.

The chain's CDR3 is CASSLGTSAITGELFF. The CDR3, as DNA: TGCGCCAGCAGCTTAGGGACTAGTGCCATCACCGGGGAGCTGTTTTTT. V usage is TRBV5-1 and J usage is TRBJ2-2; 8 nucleotides agree with TRBD2. Germline CDR1 is SGHRS and CDR2 is YFSETQ. Losses at the gene ends were 2 bases for V and 4 bases for J; bases not matched to a gene: 7. This CDR3 is 16 amino acids long.

Here the CDR3 reads CASSLASLGLAGYNEQFF. DNA of the CDR3: TGTGCCAGCAGCTTAGCCTCGCTCGGACTAGCGGGATACAATGAGCAGTTCTTC. The gene calls are TRBV7-9 and TRBJ2-1; 12 bases match TRBD2. Germline CDR1 reads SEHNR; CDR2 reads FQNEAQ (reference sequence). The V and J ends lost 0 bases and 4 bases, in that order; junction bases with no gene match: 7. The CDR3 is made up of 18 amino acids. Full variable domain (outside the CDR3, taken from reference TRBV7-9 and TRBJ2-1): DTGVSQNPRHKITKRGQNVTFRCDPISEHNRLYWYRQTLGQGPEFLTYFQNEAQLEKSRLLSDRFSAERPKGSFSTLEIQRTEQGDSAMYLCASSLASLGLAGYNEQFFGPGTRLTVL.

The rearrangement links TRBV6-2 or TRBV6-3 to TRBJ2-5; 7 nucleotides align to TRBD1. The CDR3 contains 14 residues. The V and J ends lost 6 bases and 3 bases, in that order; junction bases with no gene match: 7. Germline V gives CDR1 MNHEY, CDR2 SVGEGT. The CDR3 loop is CASSQGQFEETQYF. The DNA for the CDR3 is TGTGCCAGCAGCCAGGGACAGTTCGAAGAGACCCAGTACTTC.

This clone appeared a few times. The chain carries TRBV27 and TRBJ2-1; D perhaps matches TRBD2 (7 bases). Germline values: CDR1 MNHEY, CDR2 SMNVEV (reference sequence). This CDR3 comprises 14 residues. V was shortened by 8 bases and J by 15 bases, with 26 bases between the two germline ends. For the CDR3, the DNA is TGTGCCAGCTCACCACCCTTAAAAGCGGGACATTGGTTCTTC. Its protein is CASSPPLKAGHWFF.

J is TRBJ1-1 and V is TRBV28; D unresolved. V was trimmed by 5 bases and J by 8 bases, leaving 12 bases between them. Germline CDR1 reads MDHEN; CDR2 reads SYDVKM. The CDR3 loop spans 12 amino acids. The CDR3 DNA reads TGTGCCAGCAGTCCCCCGGCGGGAGAAGCTTTCTTT. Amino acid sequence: CASSPPAGEAFF.

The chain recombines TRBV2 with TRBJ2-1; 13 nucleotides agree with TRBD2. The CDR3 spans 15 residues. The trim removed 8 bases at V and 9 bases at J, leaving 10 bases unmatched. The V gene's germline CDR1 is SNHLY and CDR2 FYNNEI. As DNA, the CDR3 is TGTGCCAGCTCACCGACTAGCGGGAGGTTCAGTGAGCAGTTCTTC. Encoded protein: CASSPTSGRFSEQFF.

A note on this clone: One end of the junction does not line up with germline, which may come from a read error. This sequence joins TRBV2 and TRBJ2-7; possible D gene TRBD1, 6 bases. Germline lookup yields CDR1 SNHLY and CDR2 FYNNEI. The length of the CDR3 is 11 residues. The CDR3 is CASSERQDPHF. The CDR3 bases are TGTGCCAGCAGTGAGCGACAGGACCCCCACTTC.

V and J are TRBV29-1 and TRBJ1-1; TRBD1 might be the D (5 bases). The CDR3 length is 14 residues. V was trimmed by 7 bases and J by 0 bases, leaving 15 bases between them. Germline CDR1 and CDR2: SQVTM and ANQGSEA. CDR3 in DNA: TGCAGCGCCGACACCAAGGGGATGAACACTGAAGCTTTCTTT. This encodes CSADTKGMNTEAFF.

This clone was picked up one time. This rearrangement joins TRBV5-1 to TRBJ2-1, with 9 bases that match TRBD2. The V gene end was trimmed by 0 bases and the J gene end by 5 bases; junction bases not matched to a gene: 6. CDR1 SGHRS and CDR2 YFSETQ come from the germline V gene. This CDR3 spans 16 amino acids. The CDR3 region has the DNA TGCGCCAGCAGCTTGGCCGCAACTAGCGGGCACAATGAGCAGTTCTTC. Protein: CASSLAATSGHNEQFF.

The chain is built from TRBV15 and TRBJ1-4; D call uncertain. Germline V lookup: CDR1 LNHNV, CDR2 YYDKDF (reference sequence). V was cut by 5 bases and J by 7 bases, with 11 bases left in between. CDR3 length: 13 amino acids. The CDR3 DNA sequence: TGTGCCACCAGCCGCGGGGTTGCTGAAAAACTGTTTTTT. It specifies CATSRGVAEKLFF.

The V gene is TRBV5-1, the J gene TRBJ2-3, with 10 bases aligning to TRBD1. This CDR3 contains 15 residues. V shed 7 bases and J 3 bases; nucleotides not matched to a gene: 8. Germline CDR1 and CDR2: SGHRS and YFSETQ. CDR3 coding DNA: TGCGCCAGCTACCACGGGGACAGGGGAACAGATACGCAGTATTTT. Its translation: CASYHGDRGTDTQYF. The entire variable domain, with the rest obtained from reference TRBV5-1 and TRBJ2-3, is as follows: KAGVTQTPRYLIKTRGQQVTLSCSPISGHRSVSWYQQTPGQGLQFLFEYFSETQRNKGNFPGRFSGRQFSNSRSEMNVSTLELGDSALYLCASYHGDRGTDTQYFGPGTRLTVL.

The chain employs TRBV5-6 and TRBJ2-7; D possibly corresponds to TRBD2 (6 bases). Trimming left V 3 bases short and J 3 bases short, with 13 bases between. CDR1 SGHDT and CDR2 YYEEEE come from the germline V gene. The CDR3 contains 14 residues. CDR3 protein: CASSSRRGYYEQYF. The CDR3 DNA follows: TGTGCCAGCAGCTCTAGGAGGGGATACTACGAGCAGTACTTC.

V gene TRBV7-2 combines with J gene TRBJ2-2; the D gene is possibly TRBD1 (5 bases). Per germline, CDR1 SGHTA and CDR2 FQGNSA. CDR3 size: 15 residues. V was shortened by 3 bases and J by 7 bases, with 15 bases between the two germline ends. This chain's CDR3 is CASSFFAGPNGELFF. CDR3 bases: TGTGCCAGCAGCTTTTTTGCAGGGCCCAACGGGGAGCTGTTTTTT. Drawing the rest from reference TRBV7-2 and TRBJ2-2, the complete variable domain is GAGVSQSPSNKVTEKGKDVELRCDPISGHTALYWYRQSLGQGLEFLIYFQGNSAPDKSGLPSDRFSAERTGGSVSTLTIQRTQQEDSAVYLCASSFFAGPNGELFFGEGSRLTVL.

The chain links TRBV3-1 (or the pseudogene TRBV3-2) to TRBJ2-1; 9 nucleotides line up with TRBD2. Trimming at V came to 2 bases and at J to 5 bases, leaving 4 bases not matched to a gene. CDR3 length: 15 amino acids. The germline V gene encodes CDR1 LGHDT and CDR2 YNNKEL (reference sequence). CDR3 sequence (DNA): TGTGCCAGCAGCCAACTAGCGGGACTGAACAATGAGCAGTTCTTC. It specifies CASSQLAGLNNEQFF.